This passage covers 21 T cell receptor beta chains from one sample sequenced in a study of breast tumors, draining lymph nodes, adjacent tissues. From the multiplex PCR reads, TCRdb called clonotypes with MiXCR, one entry per CDR3 protein. The sample contains about 46,000 distinct CDR3 sequences, 23% of which appear only once. Sequencing was performed on breast tumor tissue. The receptors were sampled from a female donor with breast cancer. Some clones in this sample may be carry-over from other donors' samples.

This chain connects TRBV30 to TRBJ2-7; 9 bases align to TRBD2. This CDR3 has 14 residues. Germline trimming cut 7 bases from V and 0 bases from J; bases unmatched to any gene: 7. The germline CDR1 and CDR2 sequences are GTSNPN and SVGIG (reference sequence). In nucleotides, the CDR3 is TGTGCCTACTCTCGGCGGGGGGGCTCCTACGAGCAGTACTTC. This encodes CAYSRRGGSYEQYF.

This clonotype has a count of ten or more. The rearrangement links TRBV18 to TRBJ2-7; 7 bases agree with TRBD1. The V gene end was trimmed by 3 bases and the J gene end by 3 bases; junction bases not matched to a gene: 5. The CDR3 runs to 14 residues. Germline V gene lookup returns CDR1 KGHSH and CDR2 LQKENI. The CDR3 nucleotides are TGTGCCAGCTCACCCTCCCGGGACAGCTACGAGCAGTACTTC. It encodes CASSPSRDSYEQYF.

The chain uses TRBV7-3 and TRBJ2-1, with 9 bases matching TRBD2. The CDR3 totals 18 residues. Germline V gene lookup returns CDR1 SGHTA and CDR2 FQGTGA. The V and J ends lost 2 bases and 0 bases, in that order; junction bases with no gene match: 8. As DNA, the CDR3 is TGTGCCAGCAGCTTAGACGTCCTAGCGGGGTGCTCCTACAATGAGCAGTTCTTC. Its protein is CASSLDVLAGCSYNEQFF.

This sequence joins TRBV12-3 or TRBV12-4 and TRBJ2-5, with D tentatively TRBD2 (5 bases). Trimming took 6 bases from V and 1 from J, leaving 12 bases between them. The CDR3 has 14 residues. The CDR3 bases are TGTGCCAGCAGAACTCCAGCGGCCCAAGAGACCCAGTACTTC. Protein: CASRTPAAQETQYF.

As concerns this clonotype: No conserved phenylalanine or tryptophan ends this CDR3, so it is likely a read error. The gene calls are TRBV20-1 and TRBJ1-2; D is perhaps TRBD1 (5 bases). Trimming pared 0 bases from V and 4 bases from J, leaving 15 bases between. The CDR3 consists of 15 residues. Germline values: CDR1 DFQATT, CDR2 SNEGSKA (reference sequence). CDR3 sequence: CSARDGQGWGYGYTL. In DNA, the CDR3 is TGCAGTGCTAGAGATGGCCAGGGATGGGGCTATGGCTACACCCTC.

This clonotype was detected many times. The CDR3 nucleotides read TGTGCCAGCAGCTCTGTCCTACAGGGCCCCTCTGGAAACACCATATATTTT. Its translation: CASSSVLQGPSGNTIYF. The J gene is TRBJ1-3, the V gene TRBV11-3; D may be TRBD1 (6 bases). The length of the CDR3 is 17 residues. V was trimmed by 4 bases and J by 0 bases, leaving 16 bases between them. Looked up from germline, CDR1 is SGHNT and CDR2 is YENEEA.

Ten or more counts support this clonotype. This chain uses TRBV7-9 with TRBJ1-2, with 9 positions matching TRBD1. After removal of 5 bases from V and 1 base from J, the junction contained 5 bases not matched to a gene. CDR1 and CDR2 (germline): SEHNR, FQNEAQ (reference sequence). This CDR3 spans 15 amino acids. The CDR3 nucleotides are TGTGCCAGCAGCCCGACAGGGGGAGGTAACTATGGCTACACCTTC. This codes for CASSPTGGGNYGYTF.

In its sample, this clonotype was seen many times. The chain is built from TRBV20-1 and TRBJ2-2; D unresolved. This CDR3 region has 12 residues. The V gene lost 1 base and the J gene lost 6 bases, with 6 bases spanning the gap. CDR1 and CDR2 from the germline V gene are DFQATT and SNEGSKA (reference sequence). The CDR3 nucleotides are TGCAGTGCTAGAGGACACGCCGGGGAGCTGTTTTTT. Translated: CSARGHAGELFF.

The sample holds many counts of this clonotype. This sequence joins TRBV20-1 and TRBJ2-7, with D possibly TRBD2 on 5 matching bases. Germline-derived CDR1 and CDR2 are DFQATT and SNEGSKA (reference sequence). This CDR3 has 10 residues. Trimming pared 6 bases from V and 6 bases from J, leaving 9 bases between. CDR3 sequence (DNA): TGCAGTGCGGGAGCTCTCGAGCAGTACTTC. Protein: CSAGALEQYF.

This clonotype appeared many times. The genes are TRBV5-1 and TRBJ2-2; TRBD2 agrees at 12 bases. The CDR3 has 15 residues. Germline V gene sequence: CDR1 SGHRS, CDR2 YFSETQ. J lost 6 bases, V lost 3 bases, and 3 bases had no gene match. The CDR3 spells CASSSSGGASGELFF. CDR3 DNA sequence: TGCGCCAGCAGCTCTAGCGGGGGGGCGTCCGGGGAGCTGTTTTTT.

This clonotype was seen many times. The chain has TRBV19 and TRBJ1-2, with 7 bases lining up with TRBD1. The germline V gene has CDR1 LNHDA and CDR2 SQIVND (reference sequence). The V gene end was trimmed by 6 bases and the J gene end by 5 bases; junction bases not matched to a gene: 12. The length of the CDR3 is 15 residues. The CDR3 sequence is CASSPMRGLVYGYTF. CDR3 coding DNA: TGTGCCAGTAGCCCCATGAGGGGGCTGGTTTATGGCTACACCTTC.

As to this clonotype: Relative to the germline gene, one junction end is altered; a read error may explain this. This chain connects TRBV12-3 or TRBV12-4 to TRBJ1-2; D is possibly TRBD1 (6 bases). The CDR3 runs 15 residues. CDR3 region: CASSLPRQVVDSYTF. In DNA form, the CDR3 reads TGTGCTAGCAGTTTACCCAGACAGGTTGTGGATAGCTACACCTTC.

This clonotype showed up many times. V gene TRBV5-1 combines with J gene TRBJ2-2; 7 positions match TRBD1. This CDR3 region has 18 residues. The V and J ends lost 4 bases and 7 bases, in that order; junction bases with no gene match: 19. The germline CDR1 and CDR2 sequences are SGHRS and YFSETQ. The CDR3 nucleotides are TGCGCCAGCAGCGCCAGACCAAGACAGGGAAGCGGTGTCGGGGAGCTGTTTTTT. Amino acid sequence: CASSARPRQGSGVGELFF. Full variable domain (missing parts from reference TRBV5-1 and TRBJ2-2): KAGVTQTPRYLIKTRGQQVTLSCSPISGHRSVSWYQQTPGQGLQFLFEYFSETQRNKGNFPGRFSGRQFSNSRSEMNVSTLELGDSALYLCASSARPRQGSGVGELFFGEGSRLTVL.

This clonotype showed up many times. CDR3 sequence (DNA): TGTGCCTCTCACCACCGACAGACTCGGAATCAGCCCCAGCATTTT. Protein product: CASHHRQTRNQPQHF. This chain links TRBV19 with TRBJ1-5; a weak D match, TRBD1 (5 bases). In germline, CDR1 is LNHDA, CDR2 SQIVND (reference sequence). The CDR3 covers 15 residues. The germline V and J ends were trimmed by 11 bases and 4 bases, with 21 bases remaining between them.

Concerning this clonotype: A single base separates this from a much larger clone, so it may be a read error. V and J are TRBV5-4 and TRBJ2-7, with 8 positions matching TRBD1. From germline, CDR1 is SGHNT and CDR2 YYREEE (reference sequence). This CDR3 spans 14 amino acids. Trimming removed 2 bases from V and 11 bases from J; junction bases left unmatched: 12. The CDR3 DNA is TGTGCCAGCAGCTTACAGGGGGACCGCCGAAAGGAGTACTTC. This sequence encodes CASSLQGDRRKEYF.

This clonotype was observed many times. J is TRBJ1-2 and V is TRBV27; D is possibly TRBD1 (6 bases). The V gene lost 1 base and the J gene lost 7 bases, with 10 bases spanning the gap. The CDR3 spans 13 residues. The V gene's germline CDR1 is MNHEY and CDR2 SMNVEV (reference sequence). In nucleotides, the CDR3 is TGTGCCAGCAGTTTATGGGGGGCCGGTGGCTACACCTTC. Its translation: CASSLWGAGGYTF.

The chain employs TRBV5-1 and TRBJ2-3; TRBD1 aligns across 7 bases. CDR1 is SGHRS and CDR2 is YFSETQ in the germline V gene. The CDR3 is made up of 17 amino acids. Trimming at V came to 0 bases and at J to 2 bases, leaving 9 bases not matched to a gene. The CDR3 nucleotides read TGCGCCAGCAGCTTGGGGCCCCGGACAGGTCACACAGATACGCAGTATTTT. Translating it yields CASSLGPRTGHTDTQYF.

To note about this clonotype: This sequence may be a read error, since a much larger clone differs from it by one base. The J gene is TRBJ1-2, the V gene TRBV6-1; D not resolved. Germline V gene lookup returns CDR1 MNHNS and CDR2 SASEGT. This CDR3 has 12 amino acids. V lost 2 bases to trimming and J lost 8 bases, with 9 bases between them. The CDR3 here is CASSERVLGYTF. The CDR3 DNA sequence: TGTGCCAGCAGTGAACGCGTCCTGGGCTACACCTTC.

With respect to this clonotype: This clone may be a read error of a much larger clone one base away. V and J are TRBV19 and TRBJ2-2; perhaps D is TRBD1 or TRBD2 (5 bases each). The CDR3 has 14 residues. Germline CDR1 and CDR2: LNHDA and SQIVND (reference sequence). The V end was cut by 1 base, the J end by 6 bases, with 9 bases between. CDR3 in amino acids: CASSIAGTSGELFF. The CDR3 coding sequence is TGTGCCAGTAGTATAGCCGGGACCTCCGGGGAGCTGTTTTTT.

In its sample, this clonotype was seen many times. The J gene is TRBJ1-5, the V gene TRBV5-5; TRBD1 is a possible D gene (5 bases). Between the trimmed V and J ends, which lost 4 bases and 7 bases, there was a span of 15 bases. Germline V lookup: CDR1 SGHKS, CDR2 YYEKEE (reference sequence). This CDR3 is built from 14 residues. The CDR3 protein is CASSTLGDRQPQHF. DNA of the CDR3: TGTGCCAGCAGCACACTAGGGGATCGGCAGCCCCAGCATTTT.

This clonotype was found a few times. The rearrangement links TRBV7-3 to TRBJ2-5, with D perhaps matching TRBD1 (5 bases). CDR1 is SGHTA and CDR2 is FQGTGA in the germline V gene. V was cut by 2 bases and J by 3 bases, with 13 bases left in between. The CDR3 is made up of 15 amino acids. The CDR3 DNA follows: TGTGCCAGCAGCTTACACCCCGGACAAAAAGAGACCCAGTACTTC. This sequence encodes CASSLHPGQKETQYF.